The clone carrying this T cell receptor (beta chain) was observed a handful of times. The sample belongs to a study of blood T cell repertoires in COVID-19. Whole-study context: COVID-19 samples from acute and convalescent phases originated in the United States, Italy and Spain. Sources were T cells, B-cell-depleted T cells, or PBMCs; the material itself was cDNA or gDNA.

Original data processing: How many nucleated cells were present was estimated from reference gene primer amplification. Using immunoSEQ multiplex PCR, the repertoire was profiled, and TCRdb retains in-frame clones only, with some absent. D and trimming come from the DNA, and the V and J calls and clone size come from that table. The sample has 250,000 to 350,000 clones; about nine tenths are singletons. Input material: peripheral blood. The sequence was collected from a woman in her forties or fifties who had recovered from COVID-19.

Written as DNA, the CDR3 is TGTGCCAGTAGTATAGGTCCAGGGGGCGTCTATGGCTACACCTTC. The encoded protein is CASSIGPGGVYGYTF. The chain couples TRBV19 to TRBJ1-2; TRBD1 aligns across 8 bases. Germline V gives CDR1 LNHDA, CDR2 SQIVND (reference sequence). There are 15 residues in the CDR3. J was trimmed by 4 bases and V by 1 base; bases with no gene match: 5.